This is a list of T cell receptor beta chains from one sample in a study of blood T cell repertoires in COVID-19. Sequencing was performed with immunoSEQ multiplex PCR; in TCRdb, only in-frame clones are kept and a portion is missing. The sample shows 90,000 to 110,000 clones, roughly 80% of them seen only once. The sequencing input was peripheral blood. The receptors were gathered from a woman aged 70-85 years with acute or convalescent COVID-19. CDR3s include the opening cysteine and the closing phenylalanine or tryptophan. Rows give clone size only sometimes, using once, few, many, or a class for an expanded clone.

j_call: TRBJ1-2
v_call: TRBV28
clone_size: -
cdr3_aa: CASSSYANYGYTF

j_call: TRBJ2-7
v_call: TRBV9
clone_size: -
cdr3_aa: CASSVDGTARYEQYF

j_call: TRBJ2-1
v_call: TRBV10-3
clone_size: -
cdr3_aa: CAISDPTGTPNNEQFF

j_call: TRBJ1-1
v_call: TRBV30
clone_size: -
cdr3_aa: CAWSSGGGTEAFF

j_call: TRBJ2-7
v_call: TRBV28
clone_size: -
cdr3_aa: CASSPREGPYEQYF

j_call: TRBJ1-3
v_call: TRBV28
clone_size: -
cdr3_aa: CASTYRGQITGNTIYF

j_call: TRBJ1-1
v_call: TRBV28
clone_size: -
cdr3_aa: CASSPSGSNTEAFF

j_call: TRBJ1-4
v_call: TRBV6-5
clone_size: -
cdr3_aa: CASSYPGQGDDQLFF

j_call: TRBJ1-1
v_call: TRBV19
clone_size: -
cdr3_aa: CASSMIRPDTEAFF

j_call: TRBJ1-4
v_call: TRBV25-1
clone_size: -
cdr3_aa: CASSEHGPGDEKLFF

j_call: TRBJ1-2
v_call: TRBV15
clone_size: -
cdr3_aa: CATSRDQGQGNGYTF

j_call: TRBJ2-3
v_call: TRBV13
clone_size: -
cdr3_aa: CASSPRTGLEDTQYF

j_call: TRBJ1-1
v_call: TRBV29-1
clone_size: -
cdr3_aa: CSVESNRGTEAFF

j_call: TRBJ2-2
v_call: TRBV11-3
clone_size: -
cdr3_aa: CASSLGTSGGYTGELFF

j_call: TRBJ2-3
v_call: TRBV10-1
clone_size: once
cdr3_aa: CASSESRASTDTQYF

j_call: TRBJ2-1
v_call: TRBV19
clone_size: -
cdr3_aa: CASSIGLAGGREQFF

j_call: TRBJ1-1
v_call: TRBV18
clone_size: -
cdr3_aa: CASSPRDTRNTEAFF

j_call: TRBJ2-7
v_call: TRBV5-1
clone_size: -
cdr3_aa: CASSDRRDRGNEQYF

j_call: TRBJ1-5
v_call: TRBV7-2
clone_size: -
cdr3_aa: CASGRQGFNQPQHF

j_call: TRBJ1-1
v_call: TRBV29-1
clone_size: -
cdr3_aa: CSVESRTGLPEAFF

j_call: TRBJ2-5
v_call: TRBV29-1
clone_size: -
cdr3_aa: CSVELAGGGQETQYF

j_call: TRBJ2-3
v_call: TRBV4-3
clone_size: -
cdr3_aa: CASSRDIRGDTQYF

j_call: TRBJ1-5
v_call: TRBV4-1
clone_size: few
cdr3_aa: CASSPGTGNQPQHF

j_call: TRBJ2-7
v_call: TRBV27
clone_size: -
cdr3_aa: CASSFGGNRVEQYF

j_call: TRBJ2-7
v_call: TRBV5-4
clone_size: -
cdr3_aa: CASSPGSSGGAYEQYF

j_call: TRBJ2-5
v_call: TRBV5-1
clone_size: -
cdr3_aa: CASREQDGETQYF

j_call: TRBJ1-1
v_call: TRBV28
clone_size: -
cdr3_aa: CASGRSGTQNTEAFF

j_call: TRBJ1-2
v_call: TRBV21-1
clone_size: -
cdr3_aa: CASSLGGGVNGYTF

j_call: TRBJ2-1
v_call: TRBV18
clone_size: -
cdr3_aa: CASSPQGYNEQFF

j_call: TRBJ2-4
v_call: TRBV2
clone_size: -
cdr3_aa: CASKTGGGNIQYF

j_call: TRBJ1-1
v_call: TRBV6-5
clone_size: -
cdr3_aa: CASGTVMNTEAFF

j_call: TRBJ1-5
v_call: TRBV5-1
clone_size: -
cdr3_aa: CASSPDGVQPQHF

j_call: TRBJ2-5
v_call: TRBV5-1
clone_size: few
cdr3_aa: CASSRQGGEKETQYF

j_call: TRBJ1-1
v_call: TRBV5-1
clone_size: -
cdr3_aa: CASSLGGREAFF

j_call: TRBJ2-4
v_call: TRBV2
clone_size: -
cdr3_aa: CATQEGLQYF

j_call: TRBJ1-4
v_call: TRBV27
clone_size: -
cdr3_aa: CASSNRGLGEKLFF

j_call: TRBJ2-7
v_call: TRBV30
clone_size: -
cdr3_aa: CAWTFGTGGYEQYF

j_call: TRBJ2-3
v_call: TRBV9
clone_size: -
cdr3_aa: CASSVGSRQYTQYF

j_call: TRBJ2-2
v_call: TRBV3-1/TRBV3-2
clone_size: -
cdr3_aa: CASSHGGTGELFF

j_call: TRBJ1-6
v_call: TRBV7-9
clone_size: many
cdr3_aa: CASSPPDRGESPLHF

j_call: TRBJ1-1
v_call: TRBV7-9
clone_size: -
cdr3_aa: CASSLQQTGEAFF

j_call: TRBJ1-4
v_call: TRBV12-3/TRBV12-4
clone_size: -
cdr3_aa: CASSLMGYRGLFF

j_call: TRBJ1-2
v_call: TRBV11-2
clone_size: few
cdr3_aa: CASSLTGGLTYGYTF

j_call: TRBJ2-7
v_call: TRBV18
clone_size: -
cdr3_aa: CASSPINGQGSEQYF

j_call: TRBJ2-3
v_call: TRBV20-1
clone_size: many
cdr3_aa: CSATGDTQYF

j_call: TRBJ1-6
v_call: TRBV11-2
clone_size: -
cdr3_aa: CASSSQGPNNSPLHF

j_call: TRBJ1-2
v_call: TRBV28
clone_size: -
cdr3_aa: CASSQPSRTGGGYTF

j_call: TRBJ1-5
v_call: TRBV7-2
clone_size: -
cdr3_aa: CASSLGAGYNQPQHF

j_call: TRBJ1-1
v_call: TRBV5-8
clone_size: -
cdr3_aa: CASSFRHTRNTEAFF

j_call: TRBJ1-3
v_call: TRBV18
clone_size: -
cdr3_aa: CASSRVGDSTSGNTIYF

j_call: TRBJ1-1
v_call: TRBV24-1
clone_size: -
cdr3_aa: CATSARNTEAFF

j_call: TRBJ1-5
v_call: TRBV14
clone_size: -
cdr3_aa: CASIGPGQPQHF

j_call: TRBJ2-2
v_call: TRBV6-5
clone_size: -
cdr3_aa: CASSTTGTGELFF

j_call: TRBJ1-6
v_call: TRBV6-5
clone_size: -
cdr3_aa: CASSLSTRDSPLHF

j_call: TRBJ2-7
v_call: TRBV29-1
clone_size: -
cdr3_aa: CSVEGGTGSYEQYF

j_call: TRBJ2-1
v_call: TRBV28
clone_size: -
cdr3_aa: CASSVNRVEQFF